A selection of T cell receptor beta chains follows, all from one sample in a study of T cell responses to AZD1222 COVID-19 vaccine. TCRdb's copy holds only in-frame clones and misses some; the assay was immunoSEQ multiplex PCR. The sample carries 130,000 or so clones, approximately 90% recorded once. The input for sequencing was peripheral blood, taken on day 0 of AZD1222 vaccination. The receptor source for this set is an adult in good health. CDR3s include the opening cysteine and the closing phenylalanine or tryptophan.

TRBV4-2	CASSQDRRLLYTF
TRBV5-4	CASSLEGRNTEAFF
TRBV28	CASGATGRGEKLFF
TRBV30	CALLEGGTEAFF
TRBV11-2	CASSPQGLANEKLFF
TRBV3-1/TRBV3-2	CASSQDLSSGNTIYF
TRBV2	CASSPGLAGYEQYF
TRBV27	CASSVGTGRRGYTF
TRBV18	CASSPTGAKADTQYF
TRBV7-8	CASSTRQPRDYGYTF
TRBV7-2	CASSLLGGAGDGYTF
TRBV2	CARGRDSENSPLHF
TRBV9	CASSVLAGGQETQYF
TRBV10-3	CAISADRSSYEQYF
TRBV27	CASSGGRGTYEQYF